The 27 T cell receptor beta chains below were found in one sample sequenced in a study of T cells in Graves' hyperthyroidism and ophthalmopathy (dated by TCRdb to between 2018 and 2021). The receptor library was made with multiplex PCR. TCRdb shows the sequencer as Illumina HiSeq 2000. TCR beta CDR3 regions were amplified from RNA transcripts. The first round of RT-PCR for the TCR CDR3 was performed with the HTBI primer set and the Qiagen OneStep RT-PCR kit. The raw public data were reprocessed by TCRdb itself: fastp quality trimming at Q25, MiXCR clonotype calling, in-frame beta chains only. Each CDR3 protein gets just one entry, which takes the most common genes and DNA from the rows behind it. Within this sample are roughly 740,000 distinct CDR3 sequences, with 16% of them counted one time only. Approximately 8% of the sample lies in the top ten. Sequencing used blood. The receptors originated from a man younger than 30 with Graves' hyperthyroidism.

This clonotype was picked up a small number of times. The V call is TRBV13, the J call TRBJ1-1, with a possible D match to TRBD1 (6 bases). Germline CDR1 PRHDT, CDR2 FYEKMQ (reference sequence). This CDR3 is built from 15 residues. V lost 4 bases to trimming and J lost 1 base, with 13 bases between them. CDR3 sequence (DNA): TGTGCCAGCAGCTCTCGGACAGAGCCGAACACTGAAGCTTTCTTT. Its protein product is CASSSRTEPNTEAFF.

J is TRBJ1-5 and V is TRBV7-2; D remains unclear. The CDR3 contains 14 residues. Germline V gives CDR1 SGHTA, CDR2 FQGNSA. The ends were cut back, 2 bases at V and 5 bases at J, with 10 bases in the middle. The CDR3, as DNA: TGTGCCAGCAGCTTAACTAGACCTGATCAGCCCCAGCATTTT. Translating it yields CASSLTRPDQPQHF.

This clonotype was seen a handful of times. J is TRBJ1-2 and V is TRBV5-5; D is unresolved. This CDR3 comprises 14 residues. The germline gives CDR1 SGHKS, CDR2 YYEKEE (reference sequence). The V end was cut by 0 bases, the J end by 4 bases, with 10 bases between. The CDR3 region is CASSLDPGFYGYTF. CDR3 DNA sequence: TGTGCCAGCAGCTTGGATCCAGGATTCTATGGCTACACCTTC.

This CDR3 reads CASSAQDPATGELFF. CDR3 nucleotide sequence: TGTGCCAGCAGCGCCCAGGACCCCGCCACCGGGGAGCTGTTTTTT. The genes are TRBV9 and TRBJ2-2; D uncertain. This CDR3 comprises 15 residues. Germline V gene sequence: CDR1 SGDLS, CDR2 YYNGEE. The ends were cut back, 3 bases at V and 4 bases at J, with 13 bases in the middle.

This clonotype was seen ten or more times. The chain employs TRBV2 and TRBJ1-2, with TRBD1 as a possible D gene (5 bases). The ends were cut back, 8 bases at V and 4 bases at J, with 14 bases in the middle. This CDR3 contains 13 residues. Looked up from germline, CDR1 is SNHLY and CDR2 is FYNNEI. The CDR3 DNA sequence: TGTGCCAGCGACGGGCGGGACTTCTATGGCTACACCTTC. Protein: CASDGRDFYGYTF.

This clonotype was counted ten times or more. V gene TRBV12-3 or TRBV12-4 combines with J gene TRBJ1-1; TRBD1 matches at 9 bases. V was pared by 6 bases and J by 0 bases, with 8 bases of the junction left unmatched. CDR3 length equals 16 residues. The chain's CDR3 is CASSPEGQGLNTEAFF. The CDR3 DNA follows: TGTGCCAGCAGCCCAGAGGGACAGGGATTGAACACTGAAGCTTTCTTT.

Note on this clonotype: This may arise from a read error, as a much more abundant clone is one base away. This CDR3 is missing its conserved last phenylalanine or tryptophan, likely due to a read error. The V gene is TRBV27, the J gene TRBJ1-2, with D unclear. From germline, CDR1 is MNHEY and CDR2 SMNVEV (reference sequence). Trimming stripped 3 bases from V and 6 bases from J, with 17 bases between. The CDR3 totals 15 residues. The CDR3 spells CASSLVDSQENGYTL. In nucleotides, the CDR3 is TGTGCCAGCAGTTTGGTGGACTCCCAAGAGAATGGCTACACCCTC.

The chain uses TRBV27 and TRBJ2-7; 10 nucleotides align to TRBD2. CDR3 size: 15 residues. V dropped 5 bases and J dropped 5; count of bases not matched to a gene: 9. Per the germline V gene, CDR1 is MNHEY and CDR2 is SMNVEV (reference sequence). The CDR3 spells CASSPGTSVINEQYF. Here the CDR3 DNA reads TGTGCCAGCAGTCCCGGGACTAGCGTGATCAACGAGCAGTACTTC.

This clonotype was counted only a few times. The chain recombines TRBV20-1 with TRBJ2-2; possible D gene TRBD1, 6 bases. The CDR3 extends over 15 amino acids. Trimming left V 2 bases short and J 6 bases short, with 16 bases between. The germline gives CDR1 DFQATT, CDR2 SNEGSKA (reference sequence). In DNA, the CDR3 is TGCAGTGCTAGATCCCTAGGGGGTCTCTCCGGGGAGCTGTTTTTT. Protein sequence: CSARSLGGLSGELFF.

V is TRBV7-2 and J is TRBJ2-2; 13 nucleotides line up with TRBD2. Germline V gene sequence: CDR1 SGHTA, CDR2 FQGNSA. This CDR3 contains 16 residues. Trimming cost V 1 base and J 11 bases; bases outside gene matches: 7. The CDR3 DNA sequence: TGTGCCAGCAGCTTAGGACTAGCGGGAGGCTGGGATGAGCTGTTTTTT. Protein: CASSLGLAGGWDELFF.

This clonotype has more than one count but fewer than ten. The chain has TRBV3-1 and TRBJ2-2; TRBD2 might be the D (6 bases). Looked up from germline, CDR1 is LGHDT and CDR2 is YNNKEL (reference sequence). V was trimmed by 3 bases and J by 5 bases, leaving 7 bases between them. CDR3 length: 13 residues. The CDR3 reads CASSQGTTGELFF. DNA for the CDR3: TGTGCCAGCAGCCAGGGGACTACCGGGGAGCTGTTTTTT.

This clonotype was observed many times. The V and J genes are TRBV7-8 and TRBJ2-3; TRBD1 agrees at 8 bases. Germline CDR1 reads SGHVS; CDR2 reads FQNEAQ. The CDR3 contains 15 residues. V gave up 5 bases and J gave up 3 bases; unmatched junction bases: 7. The CDR3, as DNA: TGTGCCAGCAGCATCACAACAGGGGGGACAGATACGCAGTATTTT. Protein sequence: CASSITTGGTDTQYF.

Ten or more counts support this clonotype. The chain uses TRBV28 and TRBJ2-1; 9 bases line up with TRBD1. The ends lost 6 bases at V and 8 bases at J; junction bases unmatched: 11. Per germline, CDR1 MDHEN and CDR2 SYDVKM. This CDR3 comprises 15 residues. The CDR3 DNA follows: TGTGCCAGCAGCTCAACTCCGGGACAGGGCGATGAGCAGTTCTTC. This gives the protein CASSSTPGQGDEQFF.

The genes are TRBV2 and TRBJ1-1, with 8 bases fitting TRBD1. The CDR3 loop spans 15 amino acids. V lost 4 bases, J lost 5 bases, and 9 bases stayed unmatched. Germline CDR1 and CDR2: SNHLY and FYNNEI. CDR3: CASSGVPGGGTEAFF. The CDR3 bases are TGTGCCAGCAGTGGAGTACCAGGGGGCGGAACTGAAGCTTTCTTT.

This clonotype was detected only a few times. This clone may be a read error of a much larger clone one base away. The chain recombines TRBV7-3 with TRBJ2-1; D is perhaps TRBD2 (5 bases). The CDR3 is made up of 12 amino acids. In germline, CDR1 is SGHTA, CDR2 FQGTGA. CDR3 protein: CAGSLTGSEQFF. The CDR3 DNA reads as TGTGCCGGCAGCCTGACGGGGAGTGAGCAGTTCTTC.

Concerning this clonotype: Given a much more abundant clone one base away, this may be a read error. The chain is built from TRBV20-1 and TRBJ2-1; 14 nucleotides align to TRBD2. This CDR3 is 16 amino acids long. Germline V lookup: CDR1 DFQATT, CDR2 SNEGSKA (reference sequence). V lost 1 base, J lost 4 bases, and 3 bases stayed unmatched. Here the CDR3 reads CSARGTSGRRYNEQFF. The CDR3 coding sequence is TGCAGTGCTAGAGGGACTAGCGGGAGGAGGTACAATGAGCAGTTCTTC.

The V gene is TRBV20-1, the J gene TRBJ2-1; D possibly matches TRBD1 or TRBD2 (5 bases each). This CDR3 has 13 residues. Germline V gives CDR1 DFQATT, CDR2 SNEGSKA (reference sequence). V lost 5 bases, J lost 7 bases, and 15 bases lay in between. This CDR3 reads CSAPRWGFNEQFF. CDR3 nucleotides: TGCAGTGCTCCACGATGGGGGTTTAATGAGCAGTTCTTC.

This clonotype was observed many times. The rearrangement joins TRBV12-3 or TRBV12-4 to TRBJ1-1; D call uncertain. V was cut by 10 bases and J by 1 base, with 13 bases left in between. This CDR3 is built from 13 residues. The CDR3 region is CATKTVGNTEAFF. In DNA form, the CDR3 reads TGTGCCACCAAGACGGTTGGGAACACTGAAGCTTTCTTT.

V and J are TRBV5-1 and TRBJ1-2; 8 bases line up with TRBD1. The CDR3 is 14 amino acids. V lost 1 base, J lost 8 bases, and 7 bases stayed unmatched. Germline CDR1 reads SGHRS; CDR2 reads YFSETQ. The chain's CDR3 is CASSLTGGSDGYTF. CDR3 DNA: TGCGCCAGCAGCTTGACAGGGGGTTCGGACGGCTACACCTTC. Together with reference TRBV5-1 and TRBJ1-2, the CDR3 gives the full variable domain: KAGVTQTPRYLIKTRGQQVTLSCSPISGHRSVSWYQQTPGQGLQFLFEYFSETQRNKGNFPGRFSGRQFSNSRSEMNVSTLELGDSALYLCASSLTGGSDGYTFGSGTRLTVV.

The sample holds many counts of this clonotype. The chain couples TRBV7-2 to TRBJ1-1; D is undetermined. Germline CDR1 is SGHTA and CDR2 is FQGNSA. The CDR3 contains 15 residues. Trimming pared 1 base from V and 1 base from J, leaving 10 bases between. The CDR3 reads CASSLGSGQNTEAFF. Here the CDR3 DNA reads TGTGCCAGCAGCTTAGGATCTGGGCAGAACACTGAAGCTTTCTTT.

This clonotype was found many times. The V gene is TRBV3-1, the J gene TRBJ2-3, with D unclear. The CDR3 sequence is 14 residues long. Germline-derived CDR1 and CDR2 are LGHDT and YNNKEL (reference sequence). V was cut by 5 bases and J by 4 bases, with 13 bases left in between. The CDR3 DNA follows: TGTGCCAGCAGCTCAAGGGAAGGGCCAGATACGCAGTATTTT. This translates into CASSSREGPDTQYF.

With respect to this clonotype: This sequence may be a read error, since a much larger clone differs from it by one base. The chain is built from TRBV20-1 and TRBJ2-3; TRBD2 is a possible D gene (6 bases). The CDR3 is 17 amino acids. V gave up 8 bases and J gave up 6 bases, with 30 bases separating them. The germline V gene encodes CDR1 DFQATT and CDR2 SNEGSKA (reference sequence). CDR3 nucleotide sequence: TGCAGTACTCGAACCCCTTTAGACGGAGGGCCATCCGATACGCAGTATTTT. As protein: CSTRTPLDGGPSDTQYF.

This clonotype came up once. CDR3 sequence reads: CASSRFGGGNTEAFF. Here the CDR3 DNA reads TGTGCCAGCAGCCGGTTCGGAGGGGGGAACACTGAAGCTTTCTTT. The chain has TRBV7-3 and TRBJ1-1; possible D gene TRBD1, 6 bases. Per the germline V gene, CDR1 is SGHTA and CDR2 is FQGTGA. The CDR3 sequence is 15 residues long. Trimming removed 5 bases at V and 1 base at J, with 14 bases between.

The chain joins TRBV19 to TRBJ2-2; D remains unclear. Germline CDR1 is LNHDA and CDR2 is SQIVND (reference sequence). V was pared by 1 base and J by 6 bases, with 6 bases between. The CDR3 is made up of 13 amino acids. The chain's CDR3 is CASSIVDSGELFF. In DNA, the CDR3 is TGTGCCAGTAGTATAGTAGACTCCGGGGAGCTGTTTTTT.

The chain is built from TRBV15 and TRBJ2-1; D not certain. Trimming pared 1 base from V and 5 bases from J, leaving 9 bases between. The CDR3 spans 14 residues. Germline loops: CDR1 LNHNV, CDR2 YYDKDF (reference sequence). The CDR3: CATSRALQDNEQFF. The CDR3 DNA is TGTGCCACCAGCAGAGCGCTTCAGGACAATGAGCAGTTCTTC.

Many counts were recorded for this clonotype. The chain uses TRBV7-8 and TRBJ2-1; 8 bases line up with TRBD2. J lost 0 bases, V lost 5 bases, and 3 bases had no gene match. This CDR3 comprises 15 residues. Germline CDR1 and CDR2: SGHVS and FQNEAQ. CDR3 sequence: CASSPGGPSYNEQFF. CDR3 coding DNA: TGTGCCAGCAGCCCGGGGGGGCCCTCCTACAATGAGCAGTTCTTC.

The table lists this clonotype with many counts. J is TRBJ2-5 and V is TRBV27; maybe TRBD2 (7 bases). CDR1 is MNHEY and CDR2 is SMNVEV in the germline V gene (reference sequence). V was trimmed by 5 bases and J by 4 bases, leaving 11 bases between them. The CDR3 contains 13 residues. The CDR3 DNA reads as TGTGCCAGCAGTGGGGGGGCAACAGAGACCCAGTACTTC. It translates to CASSGGATETQYF.